A single sample is the source of the 21 T cell receptor beta chains below, sequenced in a study of shared clonotypes between healthy human individuals. The data were produced by immunoSEQ multiplex PCR, yet TCRdb's version contains in-frame clones alone and is incomplete. The data contain about 1.5 million clones, approximately 98% of them singletons. Source material: naive CD4+ T cells sorted from blood. The subset here: CD45RA+ positively selected. These receptors originate from a man aged 25 to 45 in good health.

The CDR3 DNA follows: TGTGCCAGCAGCTTGGGACTAGCGGGACTGCTCGAGCAGTACTTC. Protein product: CASSLGLAGLLEQYF. The V call is TRBV5-5, the J call TRBJ2-7, with 11 nucleotides matching TRBD2. There are 15 residues in the CDR3. The V gene end was trimmed by 0 bases and the J gene end by 6 bases; junction bases not matched to a gene: 5. Germline CDR1 SGHKS, CDR2 YYEKEE (reference sequence). Filled out from reference TRBV5-5 and TRBJ2-7, the complete variable domain reads DAGVTQSPTHLIKTRGQQVTLRCSPISGHKSVSWYQQVLGQGPQFIFQYYEKEERGRGNFPDRFSARQFPNYSSELNVNALLLGDSALYLCASSLGLAGLLEQYFGPGTRLTVT.

This chain connects TRBV5-8 to TRBJ1-1; D remains ambiguous. Germline V gives CDR1 SGHTS, CDR2 YDEGEE. There are 10 residues in the CDR3. V lost 2 bases and J 10 bases, leaving 6 bases between the germline ends. CDR3 region: CASSLVGAFF. Here the CDR3 DNA reads TGTGCCAGCAGCTTAGTAGGAGCTTTCTTT.

V and J are TRBV7-9 and TRBJ1-2, with D tentatively TRBD1 (6 bases). Germline V gene data show CDR1 as SEHNR and CDR2 as FQNEAQ (reference sequence). The ends were cut back, 4 bases at V and 3 bases at J, with 12 bases in the middle. This CDR3 has 14 amino acids. In DNA, the CDR3 is TGTGCCAGCAGCTCCAGACAGGAAGACTATGGCTACACCTTC. Translation gives CASSSRQEDYGYTF.

The chain links TRBV7-7 to TRBJ2-1; no clear D. The V gene lost 5 bases and the J gene lost 8 bases, with 13 bases spanning the gap. This CDR3 comprises 13 residues. Germline V gene data show CDR1 as SSHAT and CDR2 as FNYEAQ (reference sequence). The CDR3 here is CASSPQIGDEQFF. DNA of the CDR3: TGTGCCAGCAGCCCGCAGATTGGAGATGAGCAGTTCTTC.

The chain links TRBV7-9 to TRBJ1-1, with a weak D call TRBD1 (5 bases). The CDR3 loop spans 14 amino acids. Germline-derived CDR1 and CDR2 are SEHNR and FQNEAQ (reference sequence). The V gene lost 5 bases and the J gene lost 6 bases, with 16 bases spanning the gap. The CDR3 sequence: CASSPRDLAPEAFF. The CDR3 coding sequence is TGTGCCAGCAGCCCTCGGGACCTTGCCCCTGAAGCTTTCTTT.

Note on this clone: The same CDR3 arises from other DNA sequences in this sample as well. J is TRBJ2-7 and V is TRBV7-2; D might be TRBD1 (5 bases). The CDR3 totals 12 residues. CDR1 and CDR2 from the germline V gene are SGHTA and FQGNSA. The V end was cut by 4 bases, the J end by 6 bases, with 10 bases between. Here the CDR3 DNA reads TGTGCCAGCAGCTCCCTTAGGGGCGAGCAGTACTTC. Amino acid sequence: CASSSLRGEQYF.

This chain connects TRBV10-3 to TRBJ1-2, with TRBD1 matching 9 bases. V dropped 5 bases and J dropped 4; count of bases not matched to a gene: 14. In germline, CDR1 is ENHRY, CDR2 SYGVKD. This CDR3 spans 17 amino acids. CDR3 DNA: TGTGCCATCAGTTCCGGGACAGGGAATGGCGCACCCTATGGCTACACCTTC. Its protein is CAISSGTGNGAPYGYTF.

J is TRBJ1-1 and V is TRBV29-1; D perhaps matches TRBD1 (5 bases). The CDR3 loop spans 13 amino acids. Germline loops: CDR1 SQVTM, CDR2 ANQGSEA. V was clipped by 6 bases and J by 7 bases, with 18 bases between them. In nucleotides, the CDR3 is TGCAGCGTAAAGCGCCGGGACGTATATGAAGCTTTCTTT. It encodes CSVKRRDVYEAFF.

This clone was picked up one time. The chain has TRBV7-8 and TRBJ2-2; D not resolved. Trimming removed 1 base from V and 3 bases from J, with 9 bases in between. The CDR3 extends over 15 amino acids. The germline V gene encodes CDR1 SGHVS and CDR2 FQNEAQ. The CDR3 coding sequence is TGTGCCAGCAGCTTAGTCCTGGGTTACACCGGGGAGCTGTTTTTT. It is translated as CASSLVLGYTGELFF.

The V gene is TRBV5-1, the J gene TRBJ1-1; D perhaps matches TRBD1 (6 bases). The CDR3 is 16 amino acids. From germline, CDR1 is SGHRS and CDR2 YFSETQ. The V end lost 2 bases, the J end lost 12 bases, and 26 bases lay between the germline ends. DNA for the CDR3: TGCGCCAGCAGCTTTAGTGCACGGGGGGCCCTCGATATAACTTTCTTT. This gives the protein CASSFSARGALDITFF. Using reference TRBV5-1 and TRBJ1-1 for the parts outside the CDR3, the full variable domain is KAGVTQTPRYLIKTRGQQVTLSCSPISGHRSVSWYQQTPGQGLQFLFEYFSETQRNKGNFPGRFSGRQFSNSRSEMNVSTLELGDSALYLCASSFSARGALDITFFGQGTRLTVV.

The chain is built from TRBV13 and TRBJ2-5; TRBD2 aligns across 8 bases. The CDR3 is 15 residues long. Germline V gene lookup returns CDR1 PRHDT and CDR2 FYEKMQ (reference sequence). The V and J ends lost 4 bases and 5 bases, in that order; junction bases with no gene match: 9. In DNA form, the CDR3 reads TGTGCCAGCAGCTGGAGTGCGGGAGGTGGGGAGACCCAGTACTTC. Protein product: CASSWSAGGGETQYF.

This chain uses TRBV7-9 with TRBJ2-1; a weak D match, TRBD2 (6 bases). Between the trimmed V and J ends, which lost 5 bases and 7 bases, there was a span of 12 bases. The CDR3 extends over 13 amino acids. From germline, CDR1 is SEHNR and CDR2 FQNEAQ (reference sequence). CDR3 protein: CASSPLSGNEQFF. The CDR3 DNA reads TGTGCCAGCAGCCCGCTAAGCGGGAATGAGCAGTTCTTC. The full variable domain, its missing parts supplied by reference TRBV7-9 and TRBJ2-1, is DTGVSQNPRHKITKRGQNVTFRCDPISEHNRLYWYRQTLGQGPEFLTYFQNEAQLEKSRLLSDRFSAERPKGSFSTLEIQRTEQGDSAMYLCASSPLSGNEQFFGPGTRLTVL.

This clone appeared a single time. The chain employs TRBV29-1 and TRBJ2-2; 9 bases fit TRBD1. This CDR3 contains 13 residues. Germline V gene sequence: CDR1 SQVTM, CDR2 ANQGSEA. J gave up 6 bases and V 7 bases, and 6 bases lay outside the gene matches. CDR3 sequence (DNA): TGCAGCGGGAACAGGGGGCAGGCCGGGGAGCTGTTTTTT. Its protein is CSGNRGQAGELFF.

The J gene is TRBJ2-7, the V gene TRBV28; D is unclear. The CDR3 runs 13 residues. Germline V gene sequence: CDR1 MDHEN, CDR2 SYDVKM. Between the trimmed V and J ends, which lost 8 bases and 2 bases, there was a span of 13 bases. In DNA, the CDR3 is TGTGCCAGCTCTCCGGTCAGCCCCTACGAGCAGTACTTC. This codes for CASSPVSPYEQYF. Filled out from reference TRBV28 and TRBJ2-7, the complete variable domain reads DVKVTQSSRYLVKRTGEKVFLECVQDMDHENMFWYRQDPGLGLRLIYFSYDVKMKEKGDIPEGYSVSREKKERFSLILESASTNQTSMYLCASSPVSPYEQYFGPGTRLTVT.

This sequence joins TRBV4-3 and TRBJ2-1; TRBD2 agrees at 10 bases. Germline values: CDR1 LGHNA, CDR2 YSLEER. The CDR3 loop spans 16 amino acids. Losses at the gene ends were 5 bases for V and 3 bases for J; bases not matched to a gene: 7. In nucleotides, the CDR3 is TGCGCCAGCAGCTTTAAACTAGCGGGGCTCTACAATGAGCAGTTCTTC. It codes for CASSFKLAGLYNEQFF.

The chain uses TRBV4-1 and TRBJ1-2; D is ambiguous. This CDR3 comprises 16 residues. The ends were cut back, 1 base at V and 8 bases at J, with 20 bases in the middle. CDR1 and CDR2 from the germline V gene are MGHRA and YSYEKL. CDR3 amino acids: CASSQVNSGPTGGYTF. DNA of the CDR3: TGCGCCAGCAGCCAAGTTAATAGTGGCCCAACGGGGGGCTACACCTTC.

This chain joins TRBV7-8 and TRBJ1-3, with D perhaps TRBD1 (5 bases). Germline V lookup: CDR1 SGHVS, CDR2 FQNEAQ. V shed 2 bases and J shed 0 bases, with 14 bases lying between them. The CDR3 totals 17 residues. The CDR3 reads CASSLLPGTSSGNTIYF. The DNA of the CDR3 is TGTGCCAGCAGCTTATTGCCAGGGACGAGCTCTGGAAACACCATATATTTT.

The chain is built from TRBV5-4 and TRBJ2-3; 8 positions agree with TRBD2. In germline, CDR1 is SGHNT, CDR2 YYREEE (reference sequence). This CDR3 is built from 19 residues. After removal of 0 bases from V and 1 base from J, the junction contained 13 bases not matched to a gene. The CDR3 is CASSLESGLSGSGTDTQYF. In nucleotides, the CDR3 is TGTGCCAGCAGCTTGGAAAGTGGTCTCAGCGGGAGCGGCACAGATACGCAGTATTTT.

The V call is TRBV6-5, the J call TRBJ1-4; TRBD1 agrees at 7 bases. The ends lost 8 bases at V and 12 bases at J; junction bases unmatched: 12. The CDR3 has 13 amino acids. CDR1 is MNHEY, CDR2 SVGAGI, per germline. For the CDR3, the DNA is TGTGCCAGCTCTCAGGGGGGAAAGGATGAACTGTTTTTT. Translation: CASSQGGKDELFF.

V and J are TRBV11-2 and TRBJ1-4; 9 bases are a match to TRBD1. The germline V gene encodes CDR1 SGHAT and CDR2 FQNNGV. The trim removed 5 bases at V and 3 bases at J, leaving 1 base unmatched. This CDR3 is built from 14 residues. The CDR3 spells CASSRDRANEKLFF. CDR3 DNA sequence: TGTGCCAGCAGCCGGGACAGGGCTAATGAAAAACTGTTTTTT.

This clone came up once. The sample has other DNA sequences that encode this CDR3 too. The chain is built from TRBV7-2 and TRBJ2-3; D uncertain. Per germline, CDR1 SGHTA and CDR2 FQGNSA. The CDR3 sequence is 14 residues long. V gave up 1 base and J gave up 0 bases, with 5 bases separating them. The CDR3 region has the DNA TGTGCCAGCAGCTTAGGCCGGAGCACAGATACGCAGTATTTT. Protein: CASSLGRSTDTQYF.